This T cell receptor beta chain was obtained from a study of T cell repertoires in cytomegalovirus infection (dated by TCRdb to 2018 to 2020). With regard to the full study: Peptide stimulations targeted recently identified HLA-C-restricted CMV epitopes, whose presentation resists viral immunomodulation, together with well-studied HLA-B-restricted epitopes. Donor HLA type was relevant to the analysis, as public TCR beta signatures indicated carriage of CMV infection together with the matching HLA type. The paper as a whole reports these results and caveats: In both this cohort and an independent cohort of 352 donors, the cumulative frequency of public TCR beta family members distinguished carriers of CMV infection plus the relevant HLA type. The ex vivo response was dominated by HLA-C-restricted CMV-specific TCR beta clonotypes, which also provided the single most frequent clonotype in two of eight donors.

The sample's treatment or condition label, in plain terms: in vitro stimulation with specific CMV peptide epitopes to enrich CMV-specific T cells. Sequencing instrument: Illumina HiSeq 1500. The public sequencing data were trimmed at Q25 with fastp and processed into clonotypes with MiXCR by TCRdb, which kept only in-frame beta chains. Entries that share a CDR3 protein sequence are merged under the most common genes and DNA. The sample table shows around 95,000 distinct CDR3 sequences, and around 28% are seen once. Over 60% of the sample belongs to the ten largest clones. The CDR3 contains 12 residues, cysteine and phenylalanine counted. The kept DNA is CDR3 alone, 36 bases in frame from the first base. The germline V gene provides CDR1 SGHVT and CDR2 SQSDAQ. Worth noting for this clonotype: Its binding antigen is unknown. Germline is not matched at one junction end, which may reflect a read error.

This sequence uses TRBV7-4 and TRBJ2-7, with no confidently assigned D gene. The material sequenced was CD8+ T cells from cultured PBMCs, taken from culture after CMV antigen stimulation. The clonotype was recovered from a human donor in good health (CMV status not recorded). Some clones in this sample may be carry-over from other donors' samples. The DNA is as follows: TGTGCCAGCAGCAGTGACTCCTACGAGCAGCACTTC. Its protein is CASSSDSYEQHF.